This T cell receptor (beta chain) was identified during a study of T cells in localized non-small cell lung cancer (TCRdb year 2020). Some background on the complete study: Comparing tumors with uninvolved tumor-adjacent lungs, the study looked at the T cell repertoires of 220 or so patients with early-stage NSCLC. NSCLC patients had a mean age of roughly 66 years, and around 130 were male and more than 90 female. The cohort consisted of 236 treatment-naive NSCLC patients whose localized lung tumors had been resected. Points the paper makes about the study in general: Uninvolved tumor-adjacent lung showed the highest T cell clonality, higher than tumor, which suggests more focused antigenic responses in the adjacent lung. Multi-region tumor sequencing was not performed, so intratumor heterogeneity could not be excluded. Because the study design was exploratory, TCR variables were selected using unadjusted p-values without false-discovery rate correction. Of the top 100 tumor clones, a median of roughly 56 were detected in paired uninvolved adjacent lung; under 35 were also among that lung's top 100. Higher T cell density in blood was associated with longer overall survival, whereas higher clonality in adjacent lung was associated with shorter survival.

The immunoSEQ Assay was used to sequence TCR beta CDR3 regions from DNA. In the original analysis: To compute T cell density, TCR beta template counts were normalized to usable DNA, which was estimated by amplifying housekeeping genes. Richness was estimated using the preseqR package, with extrapolation to 400,000 templates for PBMC samples and to 120,000 templates for tissue samples. Clonality was calculated as one minus Pielou's evenness. Differential abundance testing on productive amino-acid clonotypes, with a minimum total count of 5 and an alpha of 0.1, was used to identify tissue-enriched TCRs. The Jaccard Index and the Morisita Overlap Index were used to quantify repertoire overlap between compartments. GLIPH clustered TCR beta CDR3s with public tetramer-defined viral CDR3s; viral motifs required at least three viral sequences plus V-gene enrichment. TCRdb provides this immuneACCESS table in a form limited to in-frame rearrangements. Some clones are lacking; in checked studies, under half of them reflect an unresolved V gene, and why the rest are absent is not known. For V, J and clone size, that table is used; D and trimming come from the DNA. Across this sample there are approximately 80,000 clones, with approximately 80% seen only once. Roughly 9.8% of the sample is held by the ten biggest clonotypes.

As to this clone: What this receptor recognizes is not known. Mismatch with germline at one junction end may stem from a read error.

The germline V gene gives CDR1 as MNHEY and CDR2 as SVGAGI. The CDR3 numbers 15 residues from cysteine through phenylalanine. Only the CDR3 portion is preserved as DNA: 45 bases, with reading frame beginning at the first base. At diagnosis, peripheral blood, uninvolved tumor-adjacent lung and tumor were collected and stored as a combination of fresh-frozen and FFPE material. For TCR repertoire profiling, blood samples were analyzed in the form of peripheral blood mononuclear cells. This TCR came from a female donor older than 55 with stage I lung adenocarcinoma. The V and J segments used are TRBV6-5 and TRBJ2-5; TRBD2 fits 13 bases in the junction. The sample here was peripheral blood, taken before any cancer treatment. Here is the DNA: TGTGCCTGCAGACCCGGACTAGCGGGGGAGGAGACCCAGTACTTC. Translation gives CACRPGLAGEETQYF.